This T cell receptor (beta chain) was identified during a study of cytomegalovirus exposure and HLA in healthy donors. Study-wide context: Genotyping showed around 81% of approximately 430 donors falling in the Caucasian-associated ancestry cluster. Study observations and caveats: In a later analysis, parvovirus B19, influenza, CMV and Epstein-Barr virus appeared linked to several top co-occurrence clusters.

V shed 4 bases and J 3 bases; nucleotides not matched to a gene: 14. In germline, CDR1 is SGHNT, CDR2 YYREEE (reference sequence). The CDR3 consists of 19 residues. This clone was seen only a few times. Its antigen is as yet unknown. PCR involved 60 Vbeta and 13 Jbeta primers. Libraries were prepared by immunoSEQ multiplex PCR; TCRdb keeps only in-frame clonotypes and omits some of them. This sample yields roughly 100,000 clones, of which around 63% are seen a single time; 4.5% to 5% belongs to the top ten. The receptor was derived from a human donor in good health. Sequencing was performed on PBMCs. This chain uses TRBV5-4 with TRBJ2-5; 14 nucleotides line up with TRBD2. The CDR3 DNA reads as TGTGCCAGCAGCCCCGGACTAGCGGGAGGTAGAATGCAGAAAGAGACCCAGTACTTC. Translation: CASSPGLAGGRMQKETQYF.